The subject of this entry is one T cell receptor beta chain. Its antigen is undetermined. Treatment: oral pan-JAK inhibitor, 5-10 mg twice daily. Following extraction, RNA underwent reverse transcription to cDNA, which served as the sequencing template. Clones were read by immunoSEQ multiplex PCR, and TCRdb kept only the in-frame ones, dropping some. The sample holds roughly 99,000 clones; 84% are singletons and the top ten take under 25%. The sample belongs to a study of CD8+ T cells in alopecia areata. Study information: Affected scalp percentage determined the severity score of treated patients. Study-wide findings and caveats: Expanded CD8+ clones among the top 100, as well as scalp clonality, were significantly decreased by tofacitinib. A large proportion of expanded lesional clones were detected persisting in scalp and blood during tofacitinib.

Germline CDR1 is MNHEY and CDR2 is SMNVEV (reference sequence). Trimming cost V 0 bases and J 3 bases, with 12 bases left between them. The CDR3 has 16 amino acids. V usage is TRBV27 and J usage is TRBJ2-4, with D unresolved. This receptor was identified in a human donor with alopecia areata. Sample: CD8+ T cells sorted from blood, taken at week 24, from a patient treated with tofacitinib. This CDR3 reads CASSLSFDRLKNIQYF. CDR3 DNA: TGTGCCAGCAGTTTATCCTTCGACCGGCTCAAAAACATTCAGTACTTC.